Presented here are 5 T cell receptor beta chains from one specimen sequenced in a study of cytomegalovirus exposure and HLA in healthy donors. PCR was performed using 60 Vbeta and 13 Jbeta primers. The table came from immunoSEQ multiplex PCR; TCRdb's copy has only in-frame clones and leaves some out. The table lists fewer than 250,000 clones, 82% of them singletons. Specimen: PBMCs. These receptors were collected from a man aged 35 to 55 in good health and CMV-seropositive.

The genes are TRBV6-4 and TRBJ2-1; 10 positions match TRBD2. Looked up from germline, CDR1 is MRHNA and CDR2 is SNTAGT. This CDR3 has 15 amino acids. V shed 5 bases and J 1 base; nucleotides not matched to a gene: 2. The CDR3 sequence is CASSSGRGSYNEQFF. The DNA for the CDR3 is TGTGCCAGCAGTAGCGGGAGGGGATCCTACAATGAGCAGTTCTTC.

The chain is built from TRBV15 and TRBJ1-1; TRBD1 matches 9 bases. The CDR3 runs 18 residues. V dropped 0 bases and J dropped 11; count of bases not matched to a gene: 19. Per the germline V gene, CDR1 is LNHNV and CDR2 is YYDKDF (reference sequence). CDR3 nucleotide sequence: TGTGCCACCAGCAGAGATTGGGGGGGGACAGGGAATGCGAGAATGGCTTTCTTT. Translating it yields CATSRDWGGTGNARMAFF. Based on the CDR3 plus reference TRBV15 and TRBJ1-1, the full variable domain is DAMVIQNPRYQVTQFGKPVTLSCSQTLNHNVMYWYQQKSSQAPKLLFHYYDKDFNNEADTPDNFQSRRPNTSFCFLDIRSPGLGDTAMYLCATSRDWGGTGNARMAFFGQGTRLTVV.

The rearrangement uses TRBV5-1 and TRBJ1-4; TRBD1 matches at 7 bases. Germline CDR1 is SGHRS and CDR2 is YFSETQ. The CDR3 consists of 14 residues. J was trimmed by 6 bases and V by 1 base; bases with no gene match: 3. The CDR3: CASSLKGAYEKLFF. Written as DNA, the CDR3 is TGCGCCAGCAGCTTGAAGGGGGCATATGAAAAACTGTTTTTT.

A few counts support this clone. This same CDR3 is encoded by further DNA sequences in the sample. This CDR3 reads CASSLGGGTEAFF. Here the CDR3 DNA reads TGTGCCAGCAGTCTTGGGGGGGGCACTGAAGCTTTCTTT. This chain uses TRBV27 with TRBJ1-1, with TRBD1 as a possible D gene (5 bases). CDR1 is MNHEY and CDR2 is SMNVEV in the germline V gene (reference sequence). The CDR3 loop spans 13 amino acids. V was pared by 5 bases and J by 4 bases, with 11 bases between.

The chain couples TRBV11-2 to TRBJ2-3; possible D gene TRBD1, 5 bases. CDR3 length: 13 residues. Trimming removed 5 bases at V and 2 bases at J, with 8 bases between. From germline, CDR1 is SGHAT and CDR2 FQNNGV. DNA for the CDR3: TGTGCCAGCAGCCTCAGGGACACAGATACGCAGTATTTT. Translating gives CASSLRDTDTQYF.